Each of the 12 T cell receptor beta chains below was sequenced from the same sample in a study of a mutant IDH1 vaccine in newly diagnosed glioma. Documented time point: week 47, end of study. Every vaccine dose comprised 300 ug of mutant IDH1 20-mer peptide plus topical imiquimod. Sequencing was performed with immunoSEQ multiplex PCR; in TCRdb, only in-frame clones are kept and a portion is missing. The sample holds about 56,000 clones, approximately 75% seen once. Their antigens remain unidentified. Material: PBMCs, obtained from a glioma patient whose treatment included an IDH1 peptide vaccine. The receptors originated from a man aged 50 to 59 with glioma.

The chain employs TRBV18 and TRBJ2-3, with TRBD2 matching over 10 bases. The V segment lost 2 bases and the J segment 3 bases; nucleotides outside the gene matches: 8. CDR3 length equals 17 residues. The germline V gene encodes CDR1 KGHSH and CDR2 LQKENI. In DNA form, the CDR3 reads TGTGCCAGCTCACCAAGACTAGCGGGCCCGAGGACAGATACGCAGTATTTT. Translating it yields CASSPRLAGPRTDTQYF.

The chain employs TRBV27 and TRBJ2-6; D gene uncertain. This CDR3 spans 17 amino acids. The V gene's germline CDR1 is MNHEY and CDR2 SMNVEV (reference sequence). V was clipped by 3 bases and J by 0 bases, with 12 bases between them. The CDR3 sequence: CASSFWPSRSGANVLTF. CDR3 nucleotides: TGTGCCAGCAGTTTTTGGCCGAGCCGCTCTGGGGCCAACGTCCTGACTTTC.

The chain has TRBV21-1 and TRBJ1-3. TRBV21-1 is a listed pseudogene. This CDR3 is 17 amino acids long. CDR3 sequence (DNA): TGTGCCAGCAGCCACTTTGGGGGGGCAGGGGGGACATACACCATATATTTT. Protein product: CASSHFGGAGGTYTIYF.

The rearrangement joins TRBV6-1 to TRBJ2-1; 11 bases are shared with TRBD2. CDR1 and CDR2 (germline): MNHNS, SASEGT. The CDR3 covers 16 residues. Losses at the gene ends were 0 bases for V and 4 bases for J; bases not matched to a gene: 2. DNA for the CDR3: TGTGCCAGCAGTGAAGCGGGACTAGCGGTTTACAATGAGCAGTTCTTC. Its protein product is CASSEAGLAVYNEQFF.

This clone is a singleton in its sample. The rearrangement uses TRBV19 and TRBJ1-2; D is ambiguous. CDR1 is LNHDA, CDR2 SQIVND, per germline (reference sequence). V lost 3 bases and J 8 bases, leaving 16 bases between the germline ends. This CDR3 contains 14 residues. CDR3: CASSIIGPAAGYTF. DNA for the CDR3: TGTGCCAGTAGTATTATAGGCCCAGCCGCGGGCTACACCTTC.

This clone turned up a few times. The rearrangement joins TRBV11-2 to TRBJ1-1, with a tentative D call TRBD1 (6 bases). V was shortened by 6 bases and J by 3 bases, with 17 bases between the two germline ends. CDR1 is SGHAT, CDR2 FQNNGV, per germline. The length of the CDR3 is 15 residues. The CDR3 region has the DNA TGTGCCAGCAGTCGAGGGGGGGCGACGGACACTGAAGCTTTCTTT. Its translation is CASSRGGATDTEAFF. Full variable domain (missing parts from reference TRBV11-2 and TRBJ1-1): EAGVAQSPRYKIIEKRQSVAFWCNPISGHATLYWYQQILGQGPKLLIQFQNNGVVDDSQLPKDRFSAERLKGVDSTLKIQPAKLEDSAVYLCASSRGGATDTEAFFGQGTRLTVV.

The chain uses TRBV2 and TRBJ2-1; a weak D match, TRBD2 (5 bases). This CDR3 has 16 residues. Per the germline V gene, CDR1 is SNHLY and CDR2 is FYNNEI. V gave up 5 bases and J gave up 0 bases, with 14 bases separating them. CDR3: CASSPRELNSYNEQFF. DNA for the CDR3: TGTGCCAGCAGTCCGAGGGAATTGAACTCCTACAATGAGCAGTTCTTC. The full variable domain, completed using reference TRBV2 and TRBJ2-1, is EPEVTQTPSHQVTQMGQEVILRCVPISNHLYFYWYRQILGQKVEFLVSFYNNEISEKSEIFDDQFSVERPDGSNFTLKIRSTKLEDSAMYFCASSPRELNSYNEQFFGPGTRLTVL.

The genes are TRBV5-6 and TRBJ2-7; a weak D match, TRBD1 (6 bases). The germline gives CDR1 SGHDT, CDR2 YYEEEE. This CDR3 spans 14 amino acids. V lost 6 bases and J lost 2, with 15 bases in between. The CDR3 reads CASTKMTGTYEQYF. In nucleotides, the CDR3 is TGTGCCAGCACCAAAATGACAGGAACCTACGAGCAGTACTTC.

J is TRBJ1-1 and V is TRBV2; 7 nucleotides match TRBD1. The CDR3 extends over 13 amino acids. Germline V gene sequence: CDR1 SNHLY, CDR2 FYNNEI. J lost 2 bases, V lost 7 bases, and 4 bases had no gene match. The CDR3 spells CASIGTANTEAFF. The CDR3 DNA follows: TGTGCCAGCATTGGGACAGCCAACACTGAAGCTTTCTTT.

This chain joins TRBV6-5 and TRBJ1-4, with D perhaps TRBD1 (5 bases). Germline CDR1 reads MNHEY; CDR2 reads SVGAGI. The CDR3 consists of 15 residues. Trimming left V 6 bases short and J 2 bases short, with 13 bases between. The CDR3 here is CASSLAWGTNEKLFF. Written as DNA, the CDR3 is TGTGCCAGCAGCCTGGCGTGGGGGACTAATGAAAAACTGTTTTTT.

The chain uses TRBV19 and TRBJ1-3; the D gene is possibly TRBD1 (6 bases). From germline, CDR1 is LNHDA and CDR2 SQIVND (reference sequence). V lost 3 bases, J lost 6 bases, and 12 bases lay in between. The CDR3 runs 14 residues. This CDR3 is CASSIAAGANTIYF. CDR3 sequence (DNA): TGTGCCAGTAGTATCGCGGCAGGGGCAAACACCATATATTTT.

The genes are TRBV7-2 and TRBJ2-2; TRBD1 matches 9 bases. The CDR3 extends over 15 amino acids. CDR1 SGHTA and CDR2 FQGNSA come from the germline V gene. With V trimmed by 4 bases and J by 7 bases, 7 bases remained unmatched. The CDR3 region is CASSSRQGGSGELFF. CDR3 in DNA: TGTGCCAGCAGCTCCAGACAGGGGGGGAGCGGGGAGCTGTTTTTT.